The rows below give T cell receptor beta chains drawn from one sample of a study of cytomegalovirus exposure and HLA in healthy donors. Libraries were prepared by immunoSEQ multiplex PCR; TCRdb keeps only in-frame clonotypes and omits some of them. The sample carries 95,000 to 150,000 clones, 60% to 85% recorded once. Material: PBMCs. All receptors derive from a middle-aged woman in good health and CMV-seronegative. Each CDR3 is given with its conserved first and last residue. D genes are given only for firm matches. For some rows the clone size is stated as once, few or many, or as a class when expanded; others skip it.

D gene	clone size	CDR3 length	V gene	J gene	CDR3 DNA	CDR3 protein
-	-	16	TRBV21-1	TRBJ2-2	TGTGCCAGCAGCAAAGCTCAGGGGAGGAACACCGGGGAGCTGTTTTTT	CASSKAQGRNTGELFF
-	-	12	TRBV19	TRBJ2-7	TGTGCCAGTAGTGCAGGGGCATACGAGCAGTACTTC	CASSAGAYEQYF
-	-	14	TRBV9	TRBJ1-5	TGTGCCAGCAGCGTCGGGGGGGGCAATCAGCCCCAGCATTTT	CASSVGGGNQPQHF
TRBD1	-	15	TRBV7-2	TRBJ1-2	TGTGCCAGCAGCTCGCCACCCGGGACAGGGGGCAGCTACACCTTC	CASSSPPGTGGSYTF
TRBD2	-	16	TRBV4-2	TRBJ2-7	TGTGCCAGCAGCCGAGAACTTAGCGGGATTTCCCACGAGCAGTACTTC	CASSRELSGISHEQYF
-	-	15	TRBV9	TRBJ1-3	TGTGCCAGCAGCGTCGCAGGGATTTTCGGAAACACCATATATTTT	CASSVAGIFGNTIYF
TRBD2	-	16	TRBV27	TRBJ2-2	TGTGCCAGCAGTTTGTTACTAGCGGGAGGGCCCGGGGAGCTGTTTTTT	CASSLLLAGGPGELFF
TRBD2	-	17	TRBV5-5	TRBJ2-7	TGTGCCAGCAGCTTGGCCCTTCGGAGCGGGAGGGCCTACGAGCAGTACTTC	CASSLALRSGRAYEQYF
-	-	17	TRBV2	TRBJ2-2	TGTGCCAGCAGTGCGGACTTAGTAGCCCTGTGGGCCGGGGAGCTGTTTTTT	CASSADLVALWAGELFF
TRBD1	-	15	TRBV5-1	TRBJ2-2	TGCGCCAGCAGCCCAGGGGGTTCGGACACCGGGGAGCTGTTTTTT	CASSPGGSDTGELFF
TRBD2	-	15	TRBV28	TRBJ2-7	TGTGCCAGCAGACTTACTAGCGGGATGTCCTACGAGCAGTACTTC	CASRLTSGMSYEQYF
TRBD2	-	14	TRBV28	TRBJ2-1	TGTGCCAGCAGTTTAAGCGGGAGGGGCGATGAGCAGTTCTTC	CASSLSGRGDEQFF
TRBD1	-	16	TRBV11-2	TRBJ2-3	TGTGCCAGCAGCTTGAACACAGGGGTGGGCACAGATACGCAGTATTTT	CASSLNTGVGTDTQYF
-	once	16	TRBV6-5	TRBJ1-3	TGTGCCAGCAGTTACCCCCCCCGGGGATCTGGAAACACCATATATTTT	CASSYPPRGSGNTIYF
-	-	12	TRBV27	TRBJ1-5	TGTGCCAGCAGAACAGAACAGGGGCCCCAGCATTTT	CASRTEQGPQHF
TRBD2	once	15	TRBV2	TRBJ2-1	TGTGCCAGCAGTGCCGATGCGGGGGGCTACAATGAGCAGTTCTTC	CASSADAGGYNEQFF
-	-	13	TRBV19	TRBJ2-3	TGTGCCAGTACCCCCCCCTCCACAGATACGCAGTATTTT	CASTPPSTDTQYF
-	-	13	TRBV6-5	TRBJ2-2	TGTGCCACCGCTAGAGCCAACACCGGGGAGCTGTTTTTT	CATARANTGELFF
-	-	15	TRBV6-5	TRBJ2-6	TGTGCCAGCAGCCCTGAGGCGTCTGGGGCCAACGTCCTGACTTTC	CASSPEASGANVLTF
TRBD1	-	16	TRBV19	TRBJ2-6	TGTGCCAGTAAACAGACAGGGGGCTCTGGGGCCAACGGCCTGACTTTC	CASKQTGGSGANGLTF
-	-	16	TRBV4-1	TRBJ1-3	TGCGCCAGCAGCCAGGCGGGGACCGACTCTGGAAACACCATATATTTT	CASSQAGTDSGNTIYF
TRBD1	-	14	TRBV2	TRBJ1-1	TGTGCCAGCACCAAGACAGGGATGAACACTGAAGCTTTCTTT	CASTKTGMNTEAFF
-	-	16	TRBV4-2	TRBJ2-3	TGTGCCAGCAGCCCTCTGACGGGAGCAGGCACAGATACGCAGTATTTT	CASSPLTGAGTDTQYF
-	-	14	TRBV27	TRBJ1-4	TGTGCCAGCAGTTTAGGCACGGGGAATGAAAAACTGTTTTTT	CASSLGTGNEKLFF
TRBD1	-	13	TRBV5-4	TRBJ2-5	TGTGCCAGCAGCCTGACAGGGGGGGAGACCCAGTACTTC	CASSLTGGETQYF
-	-	15	TRBV6-1	TRBJ2-7	TGTGCCAGCACAGTGGGGAGTGGGGAGTCCTACGAGCAGTACTTC	CASTVGSGESYEQYF
-	-	14	TRBV5-5	TRBJ1-2	TGTGCCAGCAGCCTACAGGGACACGACTATGGCTACACCTTC	CASSLQGHDYGYTF
TRBD1	-	18	TRBV18	TRBJ1-5	TGTGCCAGCTCACTCCGGGACAGCGATCCTTTTAGCAATCAGCCCCAGCATTTT	CASSLRDSDPFSNQPQHF
TRBD1	-	14	TRBV18	TRBJ2-1	TGTGCCAGCTCACCAACGACAGGGGACAGTGAGCAGTTCTTC	CASSPTTGDSEQFF
-	-	14	TRBV28	TRBJ1-2	TGTGCCAGCAGCCCTACTAGCCGGGGTTATGGCTACACCTTC	CASSPTSRGYGYTF
TRBD1	-	14	TRBV28	TRBJ2-7	TGTGCCAGCAGTAACAGGGGTTCGGGGTACGAGCAGTACTTC	CASSNRGSGYEQYF
-	-	15	TRBV9	TRBJ1-3	TGTGCCAGCAGCGTAGTTCCCCACTCTGGAAACACCATATATTTT	CASSVVPHSGNTIYF
-	-	12	TRBV27	TRBJ1-6	TGTGCCAGCAGTCAAACAAATTCACCCCTCCACTTT	CASSQTNSPLHF
TRBD1	-	14	TRBV5-1	TRBJ2-7	TGCGCCAGCAGCTCACAGGGGAGAGGGTACGAGCAGTACTTC	CASSSQGRGYEQYF
TRBD1	-	13	TRBV28	TRBJ1-1	TGTGCCAGCAGTTCCGGACAGGCCACTGAAGCTTTCTTT	CASSSGQATEAFF
TRBD2	-	15	TRBV29-1	TRBJ2-3	TGCAGCTCCCGACTAGCGGGGGCCGGCACAGATACGCAGTATTTT	CSSRLAGAGTDTQYF
TRBD1	-	11	TRBV2	TRBJ1-1	TGTGCCAGCAAACAGGGGGGATCAGCTTTCTTT	CASKQGGSAFF
TRBD1	-	17	TRBV7-9	TRBJ2-2	TGTGCCAGCAGCAGCCCGACAGGGGGCACGGACACCGGGGAGCTGTTTTTT	CASSSPTGGTDTGELFF
-	-	16	TRBV5-1	TRBJ2-1	TGCGCCAGCAGCTTGGAGGGGCAGGGCCCCTACAATGAGCAGTTCTTC	CASSLEGQGPYNEQFF
TRBD2	-	16	TRBV4-1	TRBJ2-1	TGCGCCAGCAGCCAAGGACTAGCGGGAGGGTACAATGAGCAGTTCTTC	CASSQGLAGGYNEQFF
TRBD1	-	16	TRBV11-3	TRBJ2-7	TGTGCCAGCAGCTTACGGACAGGGGGCGGCTCCTACGAGCAGTACTTC	CASSLRTGGGSYEQYF
-	once	12	TRBV5-1	TRBJ2-3	TGCGCCAGCAGCTTCCTCCCAGATACGCAGTATTTT	CASSFLPDTQYF